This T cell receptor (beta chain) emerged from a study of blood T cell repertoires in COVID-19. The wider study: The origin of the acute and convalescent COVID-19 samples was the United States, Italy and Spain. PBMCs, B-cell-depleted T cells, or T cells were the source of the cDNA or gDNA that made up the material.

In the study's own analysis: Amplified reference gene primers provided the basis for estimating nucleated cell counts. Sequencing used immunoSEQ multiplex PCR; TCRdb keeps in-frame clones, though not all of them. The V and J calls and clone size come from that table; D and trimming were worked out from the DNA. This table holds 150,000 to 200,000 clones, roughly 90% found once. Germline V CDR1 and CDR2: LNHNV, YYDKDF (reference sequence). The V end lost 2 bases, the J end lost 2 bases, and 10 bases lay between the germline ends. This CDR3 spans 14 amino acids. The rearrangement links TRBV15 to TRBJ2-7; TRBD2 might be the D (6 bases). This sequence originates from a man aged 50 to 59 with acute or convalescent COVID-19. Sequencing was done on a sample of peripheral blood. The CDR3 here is CATSRLAPTYEQYF. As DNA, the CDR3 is TGTGCCACCAGCAGACTAGCGCCTACCTACGAGCAGTACTTC.